This is a list of T cell receptor beta chains from one sample in a study of T cell responses to AZD1222 COVID-19 vaccine. Method: immunoSEQ multiplex PCR; TCRdb's copy keeps in-frame clones and lacks some. Among approximately 100,000 clones listed, around 90% were seen once. Sequencing used peripheral blood, obtained 28 days after the second AZD1222 dose. The receptor set was obtained from an adult who received the AZD1222 COVID-19 vaccine. The CDR3 runs from the conserved cysteine through the conserved F or W. Each record gives: J gene, D gene, clone size, V gene, CDR3 DNA, CDR3 protein. The D gene is left open where the match is weak. Clone size is not always given. Where it is, it says once, few, many or a class for expanded clones.

J gene: TRBJ2-1; D gene: TRBD1; clone size: -; V gene: TRBV9; CDR3 DNA: TGTGCCAGCAGCCCGCGGGGACAGGGTGTTTTCGATGAGCAGTTCTTC; CDR3 protein: CASSPRGQGVFDEQFF
J gene: TRBJ1-5; D gene: TRBD1; clone size: once; V gene: TRBV19; CDR3 DNA: TGTGCCAGTAGCGGACAGGGTCATAGTAATCAGCCCCAGCATTTT; CDR3 protein: CASSGQGHSNQPQHF
J gene: TRBJ1-2; D gene: TRBD1; clone size: -; V gene: TRBV11-2; CDR3 DNA: TGTGCCAGCAGCTTACGGACAGGGTTAGGCTACACCTTC; CDR3 protein: CASSLRTGLGYTF
J gene: TRBJ2-3; D gene: TRBD1; clone size: -; V gene: TRBV24-1; CDR3 DNA: TGTGCCAGCGGACAGGGGGACACAGATACGCAGTATTTT; CDR3 protein: CASGQGDTDTQYF
J gene: TRBJ2-1; D gene: -; clone size: -; V gene: TRBV9; CDR3 DNA: TGTGCCAGCAGCGTAGAAATGAGCTCCTACAATGAGCAGTTCTTC; CDR3 protein: CASSVEMSSYNEQFF
J gene: TRBJ1-5; D gene: -; clone size: -; V gene: TRBV5-1; CDR3 DNA: TGCGCCAGCAGCTTGTCAGGCAGGCCTGATCAGCCCCAGCATTTT; CDR3 protein: CASSLSGRPDQPQHF
J gene: TRBJ2-1; D gene: TRBD2; clone size: -; V gene: TRBV4-1; CDR3 DNA: TGCGCCAGCAGCCCGAAACTAGCGGGGGACTACAATGAGCAGTTCTTC; CDR3 protein: CASSPKLAGDYNEQFF
J gene: TRBJ2-7; D gene: -; clone size: -; V gene: TRBV2; CDR3 DNA: TGTGCCAGCAGTGAAGCTTCGACAGGTGTCGAGCAGTACTTC; CDR3 protein: CASSEASTGVEQYF
J gene: TRBJ2-3; D gene: TRBD2; clone size: -; V gene: TRBV19; CDR3 DNA: TGTGCCACCCGAGATCGGGGGGGTCGCACAGATACGCAGTATTTT; CDR3 protein: CATRDRGGRTDTQYF
J gene: TRBJ1-2; D gene: -; clone size: once; V gene: TRBV19; CDR3 DNA: TGTGCCACTACCCCCACACTAAGCTGGCCGTATGGCTACACCTTC; CDR3 protein: CATTPTLSWPYGYTF
J gene: TRBJ1-4; D gene: TRBD1; clone size: -; V gene: TRBV19; CDR3 DNA: TGTGCCAGTAGTCCCTACCCGGGGGCACAGGGGAATGAAAAACTGTTTTTT; CDR3 protein: CASSPYPGAQGNEKLFF
J gene: TRBJ2-2; D gene: TRBD1; clone size: -; V gene: TRBV19; CDR3 DNA: TGTGCCAGTACCATCGGGACAGGGAGTTCCGGGGAGCTGTTTTTT; CDR3 protein: CASTIGTGSSGELFF
J gene: TRBJ1-1; D gene: -; clone size: -; V gene: TRBV10-1; CDR3 DNA: TGCGCCAGCAGTGGACAGCTGAACACTGAAGCTTTCTTT; CDR3 protein: CASSGQLNTEAFF
J gene: TRBJ2-7; D gene: TRBD1; clone size: once; V gene: TRBV3-1/TRBV3-2; CDR3 DNA: TGTGCCAGCAGCCAAGATCCCGGACAGGGCTCCTACGAGCAGTACTTC; CDR3 protein: CASSQDPGQGSYEQYF
J gene: TRBJ2-1; D gene: TRBD2; clone size: -; V gene: TRBV6-1; CDR3 DNA: TGTGCCAGCAGTGAGCGCGGGGGGGCCTTGGAGCAGTTCTTC; CDR3 protein: CASSERGGALEQFF
J gene: TRBJ1-3; D gene: TRBD1; clone size: -; V gene: TRBV7-8; CDR3 DNA: TGTGCCAGCAGCTCTACGACAGGGCCTGGAAACACCATATATTTT; CDR3 protein: CASSSTTGPGNTIYF
J gene: TRBJ1-2; D gene: -; clone size: -; V gene: TRBV20-1; CDR3 DNA: TGTAGGGCAGGAGGGAACTATGGCTACACCTTC; CDR3 protein: CRAGGNYGYTF
J gene: TRBJ2-5; D gene: TRBD2; clone size: -; V gene: TRBV24-1; CDR3 DNA: TGTGCCACCAGTGATTTGCCTGAAACTAGCGGTGAAGAGACCCAGTACTTC; CDR3 protein: CATSDLPETSGEETQYF
J gene: TRBJ1-4; D gene: -; clone size: few; V gene: TRBV7-9; CDR3 DNA: TGTGCCAGCAGGCAAGCAGGCGCAACTAATGAAAAACTGTTTTTT; CDR3 protein: CASRQAGATNEKLFF
J gene: TRBJ1-1; D gene: TRBD1; clone size: -; V gene: TRBV5-1; CDR3 DNA: TGCGCCAGCAGCCCACCCGGACAGGGCATAGAAGCTTTCTTT; CDR3 protein: CASSPPGQGIEAFF
J gene: TRBJ1-1; D gene: TRBD1; clone size: -; V gene: TRBV6-5; CDR3 DNA: TGTGCCAGCAGTTACTCCGGGACAGTGAACACTGAAGCTTTCTTT; CDR3 protein: CASSYSGTVNTEAFF
J gene: TRBJ1-1; D gene: TRBD1; clone size: -; V gene: TRBV5-1; CDR3 DNA: TGCGCCAGCAGCTTACACGGACAGGGGAACACTGAAGCTTTCTTT; CDR3 protein: CASSLHGQGNTEAFF
J gene: TRBJ2-5; D gene: -; clone size: -; V gene: TRBV7-6; CDR3 DNA: TGTGCCAGCAGCTTAGAGACCCACCGGCGGGAGACCCAGTACTTC; CDR3 protein: CASSLETHRRETQYF
J gene: TRBJ1-5; D gene: -; clone size: few; V gene: TRBV19; CDR3 DNA: TGTGCCAGTAGGCCCGGCAGGAATCAGCCCCAGCATTTT; CDR3 protein: CASRPGRNQPQHF
J gene: TRBJ1-1; D gene: -; clone size: -; V gene: TRBV9; CDR3 DNA: TGTGCCAGCAGGCCCCTCCCTACAGGGATGACAATGAACACTGAAGCTTTCTTT; CDR3 protein: CASRPLPTGMTMNTEAFF
J gene: TRBJ1-4; D gene: TRBD1; clone size: -; V gene: TRBV6-5; CDR3 DNA: TGTGCCAGCAGTTCCGGGACAGGCGGGGAAAAACTGTTTTTT; CDR3 protein: CASSSGTGGEKLFF
J gene: TRBJ2-6; D gene: -; clone size: once; V gene: TRBV5-4; CDR3 DNA: TGTGCCAGCAGCTTGGGGGGCAGGCACACTGGGGCCAACGTCCTGACTTTC; CDR3 protein: CASSLGGRHTGANVLTF
J gene: TRBJ2-7; D gene: -; clone size: -; V gene: TRBV6-1; CDR3 DNA: TGTGCCAGCAGTGAAGGGGGGACCTACTACGAGCAGTACTTC; CDR3 protein: CASSEGGTYYEQYF
J gene: TRBJ2-3; D gene: -; clone size: few; V gene: TRBV19; CDR3 DNA: TGTGCCAGTAGACTTGGTGGGCCTGGGCTAGCAGATACGCAGTATTTT; CDR3 protein: CASRLGGPGLADTQYF
J gene: TRBJ2-2; D gene: TRBD1; clone size: -; V gene: TRBV5-5; CDR3 DNA: TGTGCCAGCAGCAAACAGGGGGCGAACACCGGGGAGCTGTTTTTT; CDR3 protein: CASSKQGANTGELFF
J gene: TRBJ2-1; D gene: -; clone size: -; V gene: TRBV19; CDR3 DNA: TGTGCCAGTAGTATAGTTAACGATGAGCAGTTCTTC; CDR3 protein: CASSIVNDEQFF
J gene: TRBJ2-3; D gene: -; clone size: -; V gene: TRBV19; CDR3 DNA: TGTGCCAGTCGACAGGAAGGCACAGATACGCAGTATTTT; CDR3 protein: CASRQEGTDTQYF
J gene: TRBJ1-5; D gene: -; clone size: -; V gene: TRBV10-3; CDR3 DNA: TGTGCCATCAGTGACGAACAGGTCAATCAGCCCCAGCATTTT; CDR3 protein: CAISDEQVNQPQHF
J gene: TRBJ2-1; D gene: -; clone size: -; V gene: TRBV6-5; CDR3 DNA: TGTGCCAGCAGTTACTCGACCCCGTACAATGAGCAGTTCTTC; CDR3 protein: CASSYSTPYNEQFF
J gene: TRBJ2-5; D gene: -; clone size: -; V gene: TRBV6-1; CDR3 DNA: TGTGCCAGCAGTGAAGTGACCCGTGCGGTAGGGACCCAGTACTTC; CDR3 protein: CASSEVTRAVGTQYF
J gene: TRBJ1-5; D gene: -; clone size: few; V gene: TRBV15; CDR3 DNA: TGTGCCACCAAACCCCAGGGCCCCCATCAGCCCCAGCATTTT; CDR3 protein: CATKPQGPHQPQHF
J gene: TRBJ2-3; D gene: -; clone size: -; V gene: TRBV7-3; CDR3 DNA: TGTGCCAGCAGCGTAAAACAGGGAAGCACAGATACGCAGTATTTT; CDR3 protein: CASSVKQGSTDTQYF
J gene: TRBJ1-4; D gene: -; clone size: -; V gene: TRBV30; CDR3 DNA: TGTGCCTGGAGACCCCTAGGGGGTGGTATGGAAAAACTGTTTTTT; CDR3 protein: CAWRPLGGGMEKLFF
J gene: TRBJ1-1; D gene: -; clone size: -; V gene: TRBV5-4; CDR3 DNA: TGTGCCAGCAGCCCCCAGACAGGTAAACACACTGAAGCTTTCTTT; CDR3 protein: CASSPQTGKHTEAFF
J gene: TRBJ2-7; D gene: TRBD1; clone size: -; V gene: TRBV7-2; CDR3 DNA: TGTGCCAGCAGCCTTCAGGGGGCCTCCTACGAGCAGTACTTC; CDR3 protein: CASSLQGASYEQYF
J gene: TRBJ2-7; D gene: -; clone size: -; V gene: TRBV5-3; CDR3 DNA: TGTGCCACGCGCCCGGGTTTCTCCTACGAGCAGTACTTC; CDR3 protein: CATRPGFSYEQYF
J gene: TRBJ2-2; D gene: -; clone size: -; V gene: TRBV7-6; CDR3 DNA: TGTGCCAGCAGCACCCGACAGCCTGCTGGGGCCGGGGAGCTGTTTTTT; CDR3 protein: CASSTRQPAGAGELFF
J gene: TRBJ2-2; D gene: -; clone size: -; V gene: TRBV3-1/TRBV3-2; CDR3 DNA: TGTGCCAGCAGCCAGGCTGGGGGGACCGGGGAGCTGTTTTTT; CDR3 protein: CASSQAGGTGELFF
J gene: TRBJ2-1; D gene: -; clone size: -; V gene: TRBV19; CDR3 DNA: TGTGCCAGTAGTATCCTCGCTAGCACGGGGTACAATGAGCAGTTCTTC; CDR3 protein: CASSILASTGYNEQFF
J gene: TRBJ1-1; D gene: -; clone size: -; V gene: TRBV6-5; CDR3 DNA: TGTGCCAGCAGTCGTTCAGGGGAGGGGACTGAAGCTTTCTTT; CDR3 protein: CASSRSGEGTEAFF
J gene: TRBJ2-5; D gene: -; clone size: -; V gene: TRBV19; CDR3 DNA: TGTGCCAGTAGTATCAGCGGGCAAGAGACCCAGTACTTC; CDR3 protein: CASSISGQETQYF
J gene: TRBJ1-2; D gene: -; clone size: -; V gene: TRBV5-1; CDR3 DNA: TGCGCCAGCAGCTTCGGGGAGGGCGCTAACTATGGCTACACCTTC; CDR3 protein: CASSFGEGANYGYTF
J gene: TRBJ2-3; D gene: -; clone size: -; V gene: TRBV2; CDR3 DNA: TGTGCCAGCACCCTGGTGGGGGGCTTCGCAGATACGCAGTATTTT; CDR3 protein: CASTLVGGFADTQYF